The rows below give T cell receptor beta chains drawn from one sample of a study of response to subunit inactivated influenza vaccine. MiXCR, applied by TCRdb to the RT-PCR reads, yields one record per CDR3 protein. The table records roughly 190,000 distinct CDR3 sequences, 13% to 15% of them present only once. The material was CD8+ T cells sorted from PBMCs, obtained about 5 days after vaccination. These receptors originate from a man in his forties or fifties who received an inactivated influenza vaccine. Each CDR3 is given without its conserved first and last residue. The D gene is left open where the match is weak. A clone size is listed for some rows: how often the clone was seen (once, few, many), or a class if it is expanded.

V	J	size	D	length	CDR3
TRBV30	TRBJ2-7	few	-	12	AWSDWDSPYEQY
TRBV29-1	TRBJ2-7	-	TRBD1	11	SVARGLSYEQY
TRBV20-1	TRBJ2-7	many	-	14	SASPRMKKRTYEQY
TRBV12-3/TRBV12-4	TRBJ2-5	many	-	10	ASRVSMETQY
TRBV12-3/TRBV12-4	TRBJ1-3	few	-	12	ASSFWGDGNTIY
TRBV4-3	TRBJ1-2	few	-	13	ASSQLNGGVDGYT
TRBV3-1	TRBJ2-5	few	-	13	ASSQDYRAGETQY
TRBV5-6	TRBJ2-7	-	TRBD2	14	ASSAGRRGSSYEQY
TRBV7-9	TRBJ1-5	few	-	12	ASSMGLVNQPQH
TRBV20-1	TRBJ2-7	few	-	10	SAHRERNEQY
TRBV4-3	TRBJ1-4	-	-	16	ASSQEAPLSPGGEKLF
TRBV5-5	TRBJ1-5	many	-	12	ASSLDRVNQPQH
TRBV7-3	TRBJ2-5	few	TRBD1	11	ASSMGTVETQY
TRBV6-5	TRBJ1-4	-	-	12	ASSYGGTNEKLF
TRBV9	TRBJ2-1	few	TRBD2	14	ASSVALAGMYNEQF
TRBV12-3/TRBV12-4	TRBJ2-1	-	TRBD2	14	ASSLGLTGGPGEQF
TRBV4-1	TRBJ2-3	few	-	12	ASSPDPRTDTQY
TRBV10-3	TRBJ2-1	many	-	15	AISESVGQRIHNEQF
TRBV14	TRBJ2-7	few	TRBD1	14	ASSSTTGQGSYEQY
TRBV19	TRBJ1-6	few	-	8	ASTVGPLH
TRBV24-1	TRBJ1-2	-	-	11	ATSEGAASGYT
TRBV5-1	TRBJ2-1	many	-	11	ASSLAGWNEQF
TRBV20-1	TRBJ2-3	few	TRBD1	14	SARPDRAWDTDTQY
TRBV29-1	TRBJ2-7	-	-	9	SVESGAEQY
TRBV7-9	TRBJ2-3	-	TRBD2	13	ASSSTSARPDTQY
TRBV29-1	TRBJ2-2	few	-	9	SVEANGELF
TRBV3-1	TRBJ1-1	-	TRBD1	14	VRSQPTTGDGTEAF
TRBV12-3/TRBV12-4	TRBJ1-1	-	-	13	ASGTRHVENTEAF
TRBV15	TRBJ2-1	few	TRBD2	16	ATSTFSGTRFSYNEQF
TRBV7-3	TRBJ1-2	few	-	12	ASSLGFNVGGYT
TRBV28	TRBJ2-1	few	-	12	ASSSGLGRNEQF
TRBV7-8	TRBJ1-5	-	TRBD1	13	ASRPGQGSNRPQH
TRBV19	TRBJ2-2	-	-	13	ASTGFWGHTGELF
TRBV6-5	TRBJ1-1	few	-	13	ASSSGKGGLSEAF
TRBV6-5	TRBJ2-5	-	-	13	ASSYSWAAQETQY
TRBV7-9	TRBJ2-7	few	-	11	ASSLEVKEKQY
TRBV28	TRBJ1-5	-	TRBD1	15	ASSLLGQTSSNQPQH